The source of this T cell receptor (beta chain) is a study of beta chain features in type 1 diabetes. The V gene's germline CDR1 is GTSNPN and CDR2 SVGIG (reference sequence). Trimming removed 4 bases from V and 2 bases from J, with 17 bases in between. CDR3 size: 15 residues. Overall study findings and caveats: TCRB CDR3 length was moderately but significantly reduced in all four CD4+ subsets of Type 1 diabetes patients.

The entirety of the isolated RNA underwent reverse transcription, so expressed TCRB transcripts were sequenced. TCRdb's copy holds only in-frame clones and misses some; the assay was immunoSEQ multiplex PCR. Of about 160,000 clones in the sample, 6.5% to 9.5% are singletons; the top ten hold about 1%. Comments on this clone: Its specificity is unknown.

This sequence originates from a woman aged 40 to 50 with type 1 diabetes. The chain joins TRBV30 to TRBJ1-2; perhaps TRBD1 as D (6 bases). Material: central memory CD4+ T cells from blood. The CDR3 loop reads CAWTLGQGMNYGYTF. The CDR3 DNA reads as TGTGCCTGGACCCTGGGGCAGGGGATGAACTATGGCTACACCTTC.